The entry below describes one T cell receptor beta chain. Its antigen remains unknown. This record comes from a study of T cells in Graves' hyperthyroidism and ophthalmopathy. The overall study: Before any treatment, at initial diagnosis, peripheral blood was collected. Study-wide findings and caveats: The model made its ophthalmopathy prediction, and onset followed a median approximately 6.5 months later. Most clonotypes expanded in the thyroid (above 0.001) were also present in blood.

The source material, RNA transcripts, was used to amplify TCR beta CDR3 regions. A first-round RT-PCR of the TCR CDR3 used the HTBI primer set. Using its own MiXCR run on the multiplex PCR reads, TCRdb lists one record per CDR3 protein. Of fewer than 650,000 distinct CDR3 sequences in the sample, 13% to 15% were seen once. Uncontrolled infection, other autoimmune disease, pregnancy or lactation disqualified patients from enrolment. The sequenced material came from blood. The sequence was collected from a woman under 30 with Graves' ophthalmopathy.

CDR3 nucleotide sequence: TGTGCCAGCAGCCAAGAGTGGCCTCAAGAGACCCAGTACTTC. Protein sequence: CASSQEWPQETQYF. The chain is built from TRBV4-2 and TRBJ2-5, with D unresolved. The germline CDR1 and CDR2 sequences are LGHNA and YNFKEQ. Trimming cost V 0 bases and J 2 bases, with 7 bases left between them. The CDR3 length is 14 residues.